This is a list of T cell receptor beta chains from one sample in a study of blood T cell repertoires in COVID-19. Repertoires were generated with immunoSEQ multiplex PCR, while TCRdb's copy carries only in-frame clones and drops some. Among about 300,000 clones listed, 65% to 90% were seen once. The specimen sequenced was peripheral blood. These receptors originate from a human donor in a cohort sampled during active COVID-19. CDR3s include the opening cysteine and the closing phenylalanine or tryptophan.

j_gene,v_gene,CDR3aa
TRBJ2-1,TRBV27,CASSPRQFYLNEQFF
TRBJ2-3,TRBV5-1,CASNLVPGGTDTQYF
TRBJ2-3,TRBV5-4,CASSRPGLALNTQYF
TRBJ1-2,TRBV5-4,CASRGEGPNYGYTF
TRBJ1-1,TRBV19,CASSISPYMNTEAFF
TRBJ2-7,TRBV10-3,CAILEGAGKSEQYF
TRBJ2-2,TRBV4-2,CASSQRQGVRNGELFF
TRBJ1-1,TRBV15,CATSKGQGVLMNTEAFF
TRBJ2-5,TRBV27,CASSRWTGKDQETQYF
TRBJ2-5,TRBV9,CASSVVPSGRAETQYF
TRBJ2-1,TRBV28,CASSLGQGSYNEQFF
TRBJ1-6,TRBV7-2,CASSLGQQTGSPLHF
TRBJ2-7,TRBV18,CASSPRLSRDSYEQYF
TRBJ2-5,TRBV9,CASSVAPTSGQETQYF
TRBJ2-7,TRBV27,CASSLSGTAYEQYF
TRBJ2-1,TRBV5-1,CASRPTSGINEQFF
TRBJ1-3,TRBV5-6,CASSPGGNTIYF
TRBJ1-5,TRBV6-5,CASRMTWVGQPQHF
TRBJ2-3,TRBV29-1,CSATGQKFIFTDTQYF
TRBJ1-5,TRBV5-1,CASSFRGGEGQPQHF
TRBJ2-3,TRBV18,CASSPNAVDTQYF
TRBJ2-5,TRBV6-5,CASTAGTGDRETQYF
TRBJ2-3,TRBV7-6,CASSLEASGSSDTQYF
TRBJ2-2,TRBV9,CASSVRGLNTGELFF
TRBJ1-1,TRBV28,CASSFDPGGWGKTLGQEAFF
TRBJ2-7,TRBV4-1,CASSRSRDSGSYEQYF
TRBJ1-6,TRBV18,CASSRDRENSPLHF
TRBJ1-1,TRBV5-4,CASTRQGLNTEAFF
TRBJ2-6,TRBV5-4,CASSYRVSGANVLTF
TRBJ2-2,TRBV19,CASRPGQGQTGELFF
TRBJ2-3,TRBV27,CASSGTSIGHDTQYF
TRBJ2-7,TRBV7-9,CASSSSGSYYEQYF
TRBJ1-6,TRBV7-9,CASSNDRRPLHF
TRBJ2-1,TRBV7-3,CASSSGHPSYNEQFF
TRBJ1-2,TRBV27,CASSFRGQVSGYTF
TRBJ2-1,TRBV7-9,CASSMGLAGVGYNEQFF
TRBJ1-2,TRBV4-1,CASSPNRVRGYTF
TRBJ1-2,TRBV19,CASLGAGQFDYGYTF
TRBJ2-7,TRBV11-2,CASSLVGGFYEQYF
TRBJ2-7,TRBV9,CASSVGGTGNYEQYF
TRBJ1-2,TRBV6-6,CASSYPPQGATSSYTF
TRBJ2-7,TRBV15,CATSRDPHSGSLYEQYF
TRBJ2-3,TRBV28,CASSYPGGRADTQYF
TRBJ2-2,TRBV19,CASSISLHHLTGELFF
TRBJ2-2,TRBV25-1,CASRSAGTSGSGELFF
TRBJ2-5,TRBV6-5,CASRAQGQGVQTQYF
TRBJ2-7,TRBV29-1,CSVGQRSAAYEQYF
TRBJ2-3,TRBV25-1,CASSGLAGTSATQYF
TRBJ2-3,TRBV5-1,CASSLAGGTDTQYF
TRBJ2-1,TRBV27,CASRKTSTSLYNEQFF
TRBJ1-2,TRBV28,CASSLRQGSHAF
TRBJ2-3,TRBV18,CASTRGTDTDTQYF